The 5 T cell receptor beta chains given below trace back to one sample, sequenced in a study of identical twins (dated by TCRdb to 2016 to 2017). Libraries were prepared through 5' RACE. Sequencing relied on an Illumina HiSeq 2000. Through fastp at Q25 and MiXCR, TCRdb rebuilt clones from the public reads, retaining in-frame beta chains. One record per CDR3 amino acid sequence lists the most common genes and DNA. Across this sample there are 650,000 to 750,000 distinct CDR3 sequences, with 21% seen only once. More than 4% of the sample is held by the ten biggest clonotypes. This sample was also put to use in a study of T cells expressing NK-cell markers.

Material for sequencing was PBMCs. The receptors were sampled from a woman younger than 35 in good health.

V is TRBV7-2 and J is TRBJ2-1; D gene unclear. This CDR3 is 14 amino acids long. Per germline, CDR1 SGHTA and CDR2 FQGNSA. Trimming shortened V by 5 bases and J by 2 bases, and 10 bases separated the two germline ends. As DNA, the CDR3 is TGTGCCAGCAGCGGGGTCTTGGCCTACAATGAGCAGTTCTTC. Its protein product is CASSGVLAYNEQFF.

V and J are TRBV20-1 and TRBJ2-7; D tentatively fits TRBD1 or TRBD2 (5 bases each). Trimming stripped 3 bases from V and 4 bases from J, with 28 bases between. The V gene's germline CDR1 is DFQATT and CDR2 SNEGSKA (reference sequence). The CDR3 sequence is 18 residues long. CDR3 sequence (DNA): TGCAGTGCTAGTTACGACGCGTTCACGGGGACCACGTTTTACGAGCAGTACTTC. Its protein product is CSASYDAFTGTTFYEQYF.

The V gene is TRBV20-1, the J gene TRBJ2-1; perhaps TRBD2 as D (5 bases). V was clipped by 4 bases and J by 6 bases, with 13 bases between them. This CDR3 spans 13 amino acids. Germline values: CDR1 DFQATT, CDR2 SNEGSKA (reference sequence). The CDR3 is CSANERKLNEQFF. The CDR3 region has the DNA TGCAGTGCTAACGAGCGGAAGCTCAATGAGCAGTTCTTC.

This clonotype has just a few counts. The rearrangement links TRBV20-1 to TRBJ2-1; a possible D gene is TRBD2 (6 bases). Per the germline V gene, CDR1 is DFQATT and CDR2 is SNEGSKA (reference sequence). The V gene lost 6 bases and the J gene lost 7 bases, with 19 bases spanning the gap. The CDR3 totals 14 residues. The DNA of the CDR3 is TGCAGTGCCCAGAGACTAGAGCGGCGGAATGAGCAGTTCTTC. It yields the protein CSAQRLERRNEQFF.

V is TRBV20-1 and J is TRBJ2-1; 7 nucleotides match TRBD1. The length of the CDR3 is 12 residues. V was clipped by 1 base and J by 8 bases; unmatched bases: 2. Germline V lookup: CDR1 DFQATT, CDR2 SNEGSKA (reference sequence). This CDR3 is CSARVDRDEQFF. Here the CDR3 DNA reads TGCAGTGCTAGAGTTGACAGGGATGAGCAGTTCTTC.